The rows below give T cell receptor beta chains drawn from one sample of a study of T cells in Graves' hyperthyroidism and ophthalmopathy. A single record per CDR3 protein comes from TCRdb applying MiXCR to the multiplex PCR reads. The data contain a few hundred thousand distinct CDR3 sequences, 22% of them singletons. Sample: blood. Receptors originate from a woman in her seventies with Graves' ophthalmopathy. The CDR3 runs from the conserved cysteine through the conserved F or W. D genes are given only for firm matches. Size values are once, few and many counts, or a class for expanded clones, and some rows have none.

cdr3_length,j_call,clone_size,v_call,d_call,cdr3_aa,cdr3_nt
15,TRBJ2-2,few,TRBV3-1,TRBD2,CASSPSAGTTGELFF,TGTGCCAGCAGCCCCTCAGCGGGAACCACCGGGGAGCTGTTTTTT
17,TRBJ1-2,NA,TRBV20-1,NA,CRPASTSAVLVRDGYTF,NA
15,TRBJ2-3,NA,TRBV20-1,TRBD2,CSAPQPLAGSDTQYF,TGCAGTGCTCCCCAGCCCCTAGCGGGATCAGATACGCAGTATTTT
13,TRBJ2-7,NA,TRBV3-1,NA,CASSQVGAYEQYF,TGTGCCAGCAGCCAAGTAGGGGCCTACGAGCAGTACTTC
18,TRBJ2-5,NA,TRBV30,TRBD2,CAWSVGGLAGWRRETQYF,TGTGCCTGGAGTGTGGGGGGACTAGCGGGATGGCGCCGTGAGACCCAGTACTTC
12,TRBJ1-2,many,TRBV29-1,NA,CSATEQGFGYTF,TGCAGCGCCACTGAACAGGGATTTGGCTACACCTTC
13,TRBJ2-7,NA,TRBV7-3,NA,CASSFSDPEGQYF,TGTGCCAGCAGCTTCTCTGACCCGGAGGGGCAGTACTTC
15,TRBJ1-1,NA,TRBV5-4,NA,CASSLASGRNTEAFF,TGTGCCAGCAGCTTGGCCTCGGGGAGGAACACTGAAGCTTTCTTT
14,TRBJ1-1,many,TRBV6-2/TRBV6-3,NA,CASNKLKMNTEAFF,TGTGCCAGCAACAAGCTGAAGATGAACACTGAAGCTTTCTTT
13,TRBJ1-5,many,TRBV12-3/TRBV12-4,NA,CASSLRDSTPQHF,TGTGCCAGCAGTTTAAGAGACTCAACCCCCCAGCATTTT
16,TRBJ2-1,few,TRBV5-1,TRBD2,CASSFAGTKGFDEQFF,TGCGCCAGCAGCTTTGCCGGGACTAAGGGCTTCGATGAGCAGTTCTTC
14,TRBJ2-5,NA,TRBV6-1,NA,CASNRLGSQKTQYF,TGTGCCAGCAACCGACTAGGTTCACAAAAGACCCAGTACTTC
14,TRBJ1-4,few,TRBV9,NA,CASSVGTGNEKLFF,TGTGCCAGCAGCGTGGGAACAGGGAATGAAAAACTGTTTTTT
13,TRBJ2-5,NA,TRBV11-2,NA,CASSGEVTETQYF,TGTGCCAGCTCTGGGGAGGTCACGGAGACCCAGTACTTC
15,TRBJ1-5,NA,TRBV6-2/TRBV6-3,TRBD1,CASRGPGQGVQPQHF,TGTGCCAGCAGGGGGCCGGGACAGGGGGTTCAGCCCCAGCATTTT
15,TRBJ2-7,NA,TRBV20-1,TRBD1,CSARDPQTGSYEQYF,TGCAGTGCTAGAGATCCCCAGACAGGGTCCTACGAGCAGTACTTC
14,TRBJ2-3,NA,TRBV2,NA,CASSEALPADTQYF,TGTGCCAGCAGTGAAGCGCTTCCGGCAGATACGCAGTATTTT
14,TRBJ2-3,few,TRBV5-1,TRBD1,CASRPTGGVDTQYF,TGCGCCAGCAGACCAACAGGGGGCGTAGATACGCAGTATTTT
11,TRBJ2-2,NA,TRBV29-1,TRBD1,CSVGTGRELFF,TGCAGCGTTGGGACAGGGAGGGAGCTGTTTTTT
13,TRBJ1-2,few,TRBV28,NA,CASSLPVLGSYTF,TGTGCCAGCAGTTTACCGGTCCTCGGCAGCTACACCTTC
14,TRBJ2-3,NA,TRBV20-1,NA,CSAIRGLGTDTQYF,TGCAGTGCTATCAGGGGCCTCGGGACAGATACGCAGTATTTT
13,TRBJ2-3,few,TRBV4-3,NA,CASSQDLSSPQYF,TGCGCCAGCAGCCAAGATCTCTCTAGCCCACAGTATTTT
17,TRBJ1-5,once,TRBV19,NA,CASSASPGLAYNQPQHF,TGTGCCAGTAGTGCATCCCCGGGACTCGCTTACAATCAGCCCCAGCATTTT
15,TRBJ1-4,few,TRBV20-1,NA,CSAREAAATNEKLFF,TGCAGTGCTAGAGAGGCGGCCGCAACTAATGAAAAACTGTTTTTT
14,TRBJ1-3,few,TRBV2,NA,CASSDFRSGNTIYF,TGTGCCAGCAGTGATTTTCGCTCTGGAAACACCATATATTTT
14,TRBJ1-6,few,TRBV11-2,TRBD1,CASSSRGSQSPLHF,TGTGCCAGCAGCTCCAGGGGGAGTCAATCACCCCTCCACTTT
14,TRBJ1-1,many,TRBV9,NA,CASSVGRENTEAFF,TGTGCCAGCAGCGTAGGTAGAGAGAACACTGAAGCTTTCTTT
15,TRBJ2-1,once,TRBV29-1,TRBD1,CSVTDRAWGVNEQFF,TGCAGCGTTACGGACAGGGCCTGGGGGGTAAATGAGCAGTTCTTC
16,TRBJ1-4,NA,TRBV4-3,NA,CASSQDQGGMREKLFF,TGCGCCAGCAGCCAAGATCAAGGGGGTATGCGGGAAAAACTGTTTTTT
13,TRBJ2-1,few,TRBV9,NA,CASGADPYNEQFF,TGTGCCAGCGGTGCGGACCCTTACAATGAGCAGTTCTTC
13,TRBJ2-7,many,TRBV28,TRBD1,CASRTGQEYEQYF,TGTGCCAGCAGAACGGGACAGGAATACGAGCAGTACTTC
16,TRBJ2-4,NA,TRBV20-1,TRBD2,CSAFMLTSMAKNIQYF,TGCAGTGCTTTTATGCTGACTAGCATGGCCAAAAACATTCAGTACTTC
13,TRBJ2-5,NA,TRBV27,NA,CASGRIWEETQYF,TGTGCCAGCGGGAGAATTTGGGAGGAGACCCAGTACTTC
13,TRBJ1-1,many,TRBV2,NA,CASTSGRNTEAFF,TGTGCCAGCACCTCGGGAAGGAACACTGAAGCTTTCTTT
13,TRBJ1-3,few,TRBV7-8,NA,CASRMSSGNTIYF,TGTGCCAGCCGGATGAGCTCTGGAAACACCATATATTTT
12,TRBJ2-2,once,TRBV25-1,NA,CASASDTGELFF,TGTGCCAGCGCCTCCGACACCGGGGAGCTGTTTTTT
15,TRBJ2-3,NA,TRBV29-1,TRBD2,CSATVLADLTDTQYF,TGCAGCGCCACCGTACTAGCGGACCTCACAGATACGCAGTATTTT
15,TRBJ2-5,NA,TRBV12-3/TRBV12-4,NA,CASSFGPGEQETQYF,TGTGCCAGCAGTTTTGGGCCGGGCGAACAAGAGACCCAGTACTTC
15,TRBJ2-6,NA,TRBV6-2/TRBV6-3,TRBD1,CASSDRGPGANVLTF,TGTGCCAGCAGCGACAGGGGGCCTGGGGCCAACGTCCTGACTTTC
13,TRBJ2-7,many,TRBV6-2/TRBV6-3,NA,CASSYPVPYEQYF,TGTGCCAGCAGTTACCCAGTCCCCTACGAGCAGTACTTC
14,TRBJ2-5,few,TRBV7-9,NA,CASSLDRLTETQYF,TGTGCCAGCAGCTTAGATCGCCTGACTGAGACCCAGTACTTC
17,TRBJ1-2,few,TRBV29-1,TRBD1,CSVEGLTAPQGEYGYTF,TGCAGCGTTGAAGGCCTCACTGCCCCGCAGGGGGAGTATGGCTACACCTTC
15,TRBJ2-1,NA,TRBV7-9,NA,CASSLAIPGSGEQFF,TGTGCCAGCAGCTTAGCGATCCCCGGGAGTGGTGAGCAGTTCTTC
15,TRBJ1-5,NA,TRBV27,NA,CASSFGGFSGQPQHF,TGTGCCAGCAGTTTTGGGGGTTTCTCGGGTCAGCCCCAGCATTTT
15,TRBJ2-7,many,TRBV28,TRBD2,CASSSSGGSKDEQYF,TGTGCCAGCAGCTCCTCCGGCGGGAGCAAGGACGAGCAGTACTTC
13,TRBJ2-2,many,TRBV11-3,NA,CASSSGRTGELFF,TGTGCCAGCAGCTCGGGTCGTACCGGGGAGCTGTTTTTT
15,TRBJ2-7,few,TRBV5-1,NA,CASSQAGQGVYEQYF,TGCGCCAGCAGCCAGGCTGGGCAGGGCGTTTACGAGCAGTACTTC
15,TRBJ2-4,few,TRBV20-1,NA,CSAATGIGGKNIQYF,TGCAGTGCCGCTACAGGAATCGGGGGCAAAAACATTCAGTACTTC
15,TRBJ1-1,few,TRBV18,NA,CASSPPMGASTEAFF,TGTGCCAGCTCACCACCTATGGGGGCAAGCACTGAAGCTTTCTTT
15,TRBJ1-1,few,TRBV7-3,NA,CASSLVGRGNTEAFF,TGTGCCAGCAGCTTAGTGGGACGGGGGAACACTGAAGCTTTCTTT
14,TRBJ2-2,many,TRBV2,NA,CASSGGRNTGELFF,TGTGCCAGCAGTGGGGGACGCAACACCGGGGAGCTGTTTTTT
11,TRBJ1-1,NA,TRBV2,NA,CASRGGSTAFF,TGTGCCAGCAGGGGGGGGTCCACGGCTTTCTTT
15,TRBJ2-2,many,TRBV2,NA,CASSELLANTGELFF,TGTGCCAGCAGTGAATTACTAGCGAACACCGGGGAGCTGTTTTTT
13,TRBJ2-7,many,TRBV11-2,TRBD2,CASRKIAGGEQYF,TGTGCCAGCCGCAAGATAGCGGGAGGCGAGCAGTACTTC